The clone carrying this T cell receptor beta chain was observed a few times. Its matching antigen is unknown. The germline V gene encodes CDR1 DFQATT and CDR2 SNEGSKA (reference sequence). V gave up 1 base and J gave up 4 bases, with 19 bases separating them. The CDR3 runs to 16 residues. This record belongs to a study of CD8 T cells in ankylosing spondylitis. Overall study findings and caveats: Apparently characteristic of ankylosing spondylitis blood was a TCR beta motif (about eight highly homologous variants).

TCRdb re-called the 5' RACE reads with MiXCR, one entry per CDR3 protein. The sample yields around 250,000 distinct CDR3 sequences, roughly 10% seen once. The origin of this receptor is a male donor with ankylosing spondylitis or in good health (not recorded which). The sample was blood, either unsorted or a sorted T cell fraction (not recorded which). The V and J genes are TRBV20-1 and TRBJ1-1; D possibly corresponds to TRBD1 (5 bases). The CDR3 sequence is CSARAPRVWFGTEAFF. CDR3 nucleotide sequence: TGCAGTGCTAGAGCTCCCAGGGTTTGGTTTGGCACTGAAGCTTTCTTT.